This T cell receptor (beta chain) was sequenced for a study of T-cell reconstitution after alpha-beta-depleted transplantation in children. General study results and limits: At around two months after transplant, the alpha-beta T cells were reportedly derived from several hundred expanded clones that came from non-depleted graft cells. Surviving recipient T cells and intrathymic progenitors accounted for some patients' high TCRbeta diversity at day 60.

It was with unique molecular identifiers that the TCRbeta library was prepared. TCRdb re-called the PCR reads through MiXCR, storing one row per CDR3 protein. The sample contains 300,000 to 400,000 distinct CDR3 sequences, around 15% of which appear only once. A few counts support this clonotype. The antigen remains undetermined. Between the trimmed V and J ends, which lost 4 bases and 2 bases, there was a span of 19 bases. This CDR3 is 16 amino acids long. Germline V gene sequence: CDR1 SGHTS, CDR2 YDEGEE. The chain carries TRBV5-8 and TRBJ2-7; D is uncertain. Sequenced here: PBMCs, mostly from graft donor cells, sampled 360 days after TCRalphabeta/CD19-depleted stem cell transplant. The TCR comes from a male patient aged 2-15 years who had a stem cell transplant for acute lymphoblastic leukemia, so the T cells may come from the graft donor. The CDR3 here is CASSTRLARYAYEQYF. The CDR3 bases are TGTGCCAGCAGCACCAGACTGGCTCGGTACGCCTACGAGCAGTACTTC. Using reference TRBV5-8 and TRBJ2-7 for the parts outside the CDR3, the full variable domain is EAGVTQSPTHLIKTRGQQATLRCSPISGHTSVYWYQQALGLGLQFLLWYDEGEERNRGNFPPRFSGRQFPNYSSELNVNALELEDSALYLCASSTRLARYAYEQYFGPGTRLTVT.